The rows below give T cell receptor beta chains drawn from one sample of a study of CD8+ T cells in alopecia areata. Here immunoSEQ multiplex PCR was the method, and the copy in TCRdb shows in-frame clones only, minus some. This table holds about 110,000 clones, 45% to 60% found once. The source material was NKG2D-low CD8+ T cells sorted from blood. These receptors were obtained from a human donor with alopecia areata. CDR3s include the opening cysteine and the closing phenylalanine or tryptophan. A D gene is named only where the DNA matches it firmly. Part of the rows lack a size; the others show once, few, many or a class for expanded clones.

- | TRBJ2-7 | TRBV27 | - | TGTGCCAGCAGTTCGACAGGATACAACTCCTACGAGCAGTACTTC | CASSSTGYNSYEQYF
- | TRBJ1-5 | TRBV13 | - | TGTGCCAGCAGCCTTGGGACCGGGGGAGGACAGCCCCAGCATTTT | CASSLGTGGGQPQHF
- | TRBJ1-2 | TRBV9 | once | TGTGCCAGCAGCACCCGAGGCTATGGCTACACCTTC | CASSTRGYGYTF
TRBD2 | TRBJ2-7 | TRBV7-8 | many | TGTGCCAGCAGCATCCAAGCGGGGTCACTCTACGAGCAGTACTTC | CASSIQAGSLYEQYF
- | TRBJ2-7 | TRBV27 | - | TGTGCCAGCAGTTCGGGCAGGGCAGCGACCTACGAGCAGTACTTC | CASSSGRAATYEQYF
TRBD1 | TRBJ1-5 | TRBV27 | once | TGTGCCAGCAGTTCCAGGCAGGGGGCTGGTCAGCCCCAGCATTTT | CASSSRQGAGQPQHF
- | TRBJ1-5 | TRBV29-1 | - | TGCAGCGTCGGATGGCGTCAGGATCAGCCCCAGCATTTT | CSVGWRQDQPQHF
TRBD1 | TRBJ1-1 | TRBV2 | - | TGTGCCAGCTATCGGACAGGGCGGACTGAAGCTTTCTTT | CASYRTGRTEAFF
TRBD2 | TRBJ2-1 | TRBV7-9 | - | TGTGCCACCGACGGGCTAGCGGGAGGAATTGCCTACAATGAGCAGTTCTTC | CATDGLAGGIAYNEQFF
- | TRBJ2-7 | TRBV27 | - | TGTGCCAGCAGTTCCCTAACGACAGGAGGGGACTACGAGCAGTACTTC | CASSSLTTGGDYEQYF
- | TRBJ1-5 | TRBV10-2 | - | TGCGCCAGCAGTGAGTCTCGTCAGCCCCAGCATTTT | CASSESRQPQHF
- | TRBJ1-4 | TRBV6-5 | - | TGTGCCAGCAGTTACAGCGACAGCGCTGAAAAACTGTTTTTT | CASSYSDSAEKLFF
- | TRBJ2-3 | TRBV13 | few | TGTGCCAGCAGCTTAGAGCGCAGACGATCGGATACGCAGTATTTT | CASSLERRRSDTQYF
TRBD1 | TRBJ1-5 | TRBV7-9 | - | TGTGCCAGCAGCTTAGCCAGGACAGGGTACCCTCAGCCCCAGCATTTT | CASSLARTGYPQPQHF
- | TRBJ2-7 | TRBV2 | - | TGTGCCAGCAGTGGGGACGGATACTCCTACGAGCAGTACTTC | CASSGDGYSYEQYF